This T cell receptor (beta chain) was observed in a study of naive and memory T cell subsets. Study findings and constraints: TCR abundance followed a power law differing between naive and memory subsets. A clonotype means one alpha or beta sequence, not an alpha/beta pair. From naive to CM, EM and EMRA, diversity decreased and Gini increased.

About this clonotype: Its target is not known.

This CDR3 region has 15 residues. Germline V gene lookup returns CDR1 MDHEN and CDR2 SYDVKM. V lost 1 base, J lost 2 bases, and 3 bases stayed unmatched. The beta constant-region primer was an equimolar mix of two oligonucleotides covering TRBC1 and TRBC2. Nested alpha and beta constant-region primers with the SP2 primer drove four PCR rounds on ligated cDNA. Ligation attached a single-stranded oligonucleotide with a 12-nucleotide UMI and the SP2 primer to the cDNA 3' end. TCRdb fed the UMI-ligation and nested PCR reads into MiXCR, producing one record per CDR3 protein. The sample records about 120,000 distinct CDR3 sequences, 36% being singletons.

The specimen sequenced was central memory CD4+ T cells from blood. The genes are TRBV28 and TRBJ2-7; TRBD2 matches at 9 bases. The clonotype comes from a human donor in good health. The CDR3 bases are TGTGCCAGCAGTTTATTTAGCGGGGGAACCTACGAGCAGTACTTC. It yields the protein CASSLFSGGTYEQYF. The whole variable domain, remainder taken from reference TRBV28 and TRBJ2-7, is DVKVTQSSRYLVKRTGEKVFLECVQDMDHENMFWYRQDPGLGLRLIYFSYDVKMKEKGDIPEGYSVSREKKERFSLILESASTNQTSMYLCASSLFSGGTYEQYFGPGTRLTVT.